This TCR beta chain was recovered during a study of identical twins. TCRdb re-called the 5' RACE reads through MiXCR, storing one row per CDR3 protein. Here the sample spans around 450,000 distinct CDR3 sequences, over 12% being singletons. A note on this clonotype: Its antigen remains unknown.

Donors were all healthy Caucasians. The length of the CDR3 is 17 residues. Germline V gene sequence: CDR1 SGHTA, CDR2 FQGTGA. Trimming stripped 2 bases from V and 4 bases from J, with 18 bases between. Study-wide points: Analyses of zero insertions could be partly confounded by invariant MAIT and iNKT cells.

The same specimen was also included in a second study, on yellow fever vaccine responses in identical twins.

Input material: CD4+ T cells sorted from blood. This clonotype was sampled from a young woman in good health. The chain carries TRBV7-3 and TRBJ2-1; no firm D call. For the CDR3, the DNA is TGTGCCAGCAGCTTATCCCTCGGGTTTACGCCTTACAATGAGCAGTTCTTC. Encoded protein: CASSLSLGFTPYNEQFF.